This T cell receptor beta chain was recorded in a study of PD-L1 blockade in urothelial cancer. Study-wide background: Between 0 and 3 prior chemotherapy regimens had been given to patients.

This table comes from immunoSEQ multiplex PCR, and its TCRdb copy is limited to in-frame clones, with some not included. Seen here are about 88,000 clones, 80% to 90% observed once, and the top ten hold around 0.94%. The sample's time point: pretreatment peripheral blood. The sample in question was PBMCs, obtained around atezolizumab (anti-PD-L1) treatment. The receptor was isolated from an elderly woman with urothelial cancer.

The CDR3 reads CASSLGGVYSNQPQHF. CDR3 nucleotide sequence: TGTGCCAGCAGCTTGGGGGGGGTTTATAGCAATCAGCCCCAGCATTTT. The chain is built from TRBV7-2 and TRBJ1-5; D might be TRBD1 (5 bases). The CDR3 runs 16 residues. V lost 3 bases and J 0 bases, leaving 12 bases between the germline ends. From germline, CDR1 is SGHTA and CDR2 FQGNSA.